This T cell receptor beta chain was found in a study of blood T cell repertoires in COVID-19 (dated by TCRdb to 2020 to 2021). For the study in its entirety: Samples covering the acute and convalescent phases of COVID-19 were provided by collaborators in the United States, Italy and Spain. A de-identified subject ID, COVID-19 status, age in years and sex were almost always included in the sample metadata. The samples were drawn from the first 160 participants of the ongoing ImmuneRACE study and from 950 to 1,500 subjects provided by 6 global collaborators. The dataset comprised deeply sampled blood TCRbeta repertoires from subjects exposed to, actively infected with, or recovered from COVID-19. The material from the prospective study consisted of cDNA or gDNA derived from T cells, B-cell-depleted T cells, or PBMCs. Where available, HLA class I and class II types were taken from metadata supplied by the sample provider and were not determined by assay-based typing. The repertoires were released in a freely available public database intended as a resource for research on the immune response to SARS-CoV-2. The investigation overall reported the following: The quantity of clinical and demographic metadata differed by source and by participant and was supplied without curation.

The germline V gene encodes CDR1 DFQATT and CDR2 SNEGSKA (reference sequence). From its cysteine to its phenylalanine, the CDR3 spans 13 amino acids. The DNA shown is the 39-base CDR3, in frame from base 1. Trimming costs V 3 bases and J 3 bases, and their ends lie 12 bases apart. The immunoSEQ Assay, a bias-controlled multiplex PCR, was used to amplify TCRbeta CDR3 regions from genomic DNA. Concerning the study's data processing: The number of nucleated cells in each sample was estimated by amplification of reference gene primers within the assay. Sequence reads were collapsed and filtered to measure the absolute abundance of every unique TCRbeta CDR3 rearrangement. For each sample, productive Simpson clonality was calculated as the square root of Simpson's diversity index over productive rearrangements. The clones in this table, taken by TCRdb from immuneACCESS, are in-frame only. Not every clone is retained; where verified, under half of the shortfall comes from an unresolved V gene, and the cause of the rest is unknown. The DNA was the basis for D and trimming; V, J and clone size are from that table. The sample profile shows about 85,000 clones; around 88% of them were found once. Nearly 5% of the sample rests with the top ten.

A word on this clone: What antigen it recognizes has not been identified. Nothing much larger sits one base from this clone, and base qualities are not available.

The collaborating institutions used their own protocols to collect whole blood in K2EDTA tubes. For TCRbeta analysis, collaborators shipped samples in one of three forms: frozen whole blood, isolated PBMCs, or DNA extracted from either of those sample types. This receptor was identified in a woman at least 80 years old with acute or convalescent COVID-19. Sequences were obtained from peripheral blood. The receptor chain draws on TRBV20-1 and TRBJ2-7; the D segment cannot be called with confidence. The CDR3 reads CSASKQQRYEQYF. The nucleotide sequence reads TGCAGTGCTAGTAAACAGCAACGCTACGAGCAGTACTTC.